This T cell receptor (beta chain) was captured by sequencing in a study of blood T cell repertoires in COVID-19. Study-level background: Researchers got acute and convalescent COVID-19 samples from the United States, Italy and Spain. From T cells, B-cell-depleted T cells, or PBMCs came the material, which was cDNA or gDNA.

This clone was seen a single time. In the authors' methods: From reference gene primer amplification, estimates of nucleated cell counts were derived. The data were produced by immunoSEQ multiplex PCR, yet TCRdb's version contains in-frame clones alone and is incomplete. The V and J calls and clone size were taken over from that table, and D and trimming were inferred from the DNA. The sample has tens of thousands of clones, 80% to 90% seen once. The CDR3 loop spans 15 amino acids. The ends were cut back, 5 bases at V and 8 bases at J, with 19 bases in the middle. Germline V lookup: CDR1 SGHVS, CDR2 FQNEAQ.

The receptor was isolated from a woman aged 80 or over with active or convalescent COVID-19. Sequenced input: peripheral blood. This chain links TRBV7-8 with TRBJ2-1; tentative D call: TRBD2 (7 bases). The CDR3 bases are TGTGCCAGCAGCCCCCCTGGGGGGGACAATGATGAGCAGTTCTTC. Encoded protein: CASSPPGGDNDEQFF. Combining the CDR3 with reference TRBV7-8 and TRBJ2-1 gives the whole variable domain GAGVSQSPRYKVAKRGQDVALRCDPISGHVSLFWYQQALGQGPEFLTYFQNEAQLDKSGLPSDRFFAERPEGSVSTLKIQRTQQEDSAVYLCASSPPGGDNDEQFFGPGTRLTVL.